This TCR beta chain originates from a study of molecular identifiers for immune sequencing clone quantification (dated by TCRdb to 2017 to 2018). About the full investigation: In a replicate experiment, RNA from roughly 18,000 or 92,000 naive CD8 T cells was split into five aliquots, four of which were sequenced. This methods study benchmarked molecular-identifier clustering-based TCR repertoire sequencing (MIDCIRS) and TCR RNA copy counting, using CD8 T cells to do so. What the study reported, not specific to this receptor: A single cell's worth of spiked-in Jurkat TCR RNA was reported detectable even among about 1.1 million naive CD8 T cells. In CMV-specific effector cells, clones with more than 20 RNA copies contained over 98% of molecules, whereas in naive cells such clones contained under 1% of molecules. When barcode sub-clustering was left out, chimeric consensus sequences inflated TCR diversity, with chimeras reaching as high as 47%. About three recovered TCR RNA copies per cell were obtained by modeling, versus roughly 10 by digital PCR, implying a capture efficiency of 30% to 35%. Highly expanded clone sizes could be underestimated because identical TCR molecules may share a barcode. Naive libraries contained spiked-in Jurkat TCR RNA (10 copies' worth), which is not part of the donor repertoire.

Naive CD8 T cell libraries were made from around 18,000 to 910,000 sorted cells using 10%, 30% or 50% of purified RNA. Naive CD8 T cells were FACS-sorted as CD8+CD4-CCR7+CD45RA+ on a BD FACSAria II into RLT Plus buffer. To test detection sensitivity, Jurkat RNA equal to around 11 TCR copies was added to samples of roughly 19,000-1,100,000 naive CD8 T cells. Enrichment of CD8 T cells was performed with RosetteSep CD8+ T Cell Enrichment Cocktail and Ficoll-Paque, after which ACK red cell lysis was carried out. Library preparation was by PCR. Sequencing instrument: NextSeq 500. Bulk TCR libraries were prepared as previously described, using TCR primers listed in Table S5. Purification of total RNA was performed with the Qiagen AllPrep DNA/RNA kit. Reads from multiple sequencing runs of the same library were pooled before analysis. Concerning the study's data processing: Reads were retained only if an exact TCR constant sequence was present, and the retained reads were trimmed to 150 nt and grouped according to their 12-nt molecular barcodes. Reads inside each barcode group were sub-clustered using a 15% Levenshtein threshold, and a quality-weighted consensus sequence was constructed for each RNA molecule. Non-functional sequences were discarded, and so were lower-count sequences lying one edit away from another sequence. Barcode sub-clusters with fewer than 20% of the maximum read count were removed, based on fitting two negative binomial distributions. TCRdb's own reprocessing of the public reads used fastp at Q25 and MiXCR and kept productive beta chains. Identical CDR3 protein sequences are pooled into one entry, listed with their most common genes and DNA. V and J calls and clone size were set by TCRdb, not the authors. The sample data list hundreds of thousands of distinct CDR3 sequences, and roughly 25% of these were observed just once. Together, the top ten hold about 0.73% of the sample.

This clonotype was detected many times. Its antigen target is currently unknown. Base quality data are lacking; no much larger clone is found one base away. The sample comprised naive CD8+ T cells from blood, with Jurkat cell RNA spiked in. In the paper's terms, the cell subset or site label means: FACS-sorted CD8+CD4-CCR7+CD45RA+ naive T cells. The TCR originated in a human donor in good health. Some libraries in this study had Jurkat cell RNA spiked in.

In nucleotide form, the sequence is TGTGCCTGGAGTGAGTTTGTTACCGGGGAGCTGTTTTTT. This sequence encodes CAWSEFVTGELFF. This chain is built from TRBV30 and TRBJ2-2; no D gene is confidently identified. At the junction V is shortened by 1 base and J by 5 bases, with 8 bases in between. CDR1 and CDR2, per the germline V gene (reference sequence), are GTSNPN and SVGIG. From cysteine to phenylalanine, the CDR3 is 13 amino acids long. Of the read, only the CDR3 DNA is kept; its 39 bases are in frame from base 1.